This T cell receptor (beta chain) was captured by sequencing in a study of blood T cell repertoires in COVID-19. The wider study: Italy, Spain and the United States were the sources of the convalescent and acute COVID-19 samples.

Using immunoSEQ multiplex PCR, the repertoire was profiled, and TCRdb retains in-frame clones only, with some absent. This table has 130,000 or so clones, 88% appearing once. The CDR3 loop spans 14 amino acids. Germline trimming cut 2 bases from V and 3 bases from J; bases unmatched to any gene: 1. The germline gives CDR1 MNHEY, CDR2 SMNVEV (reference sequence). Sequenced input: peripheral blood. The chain carries TRBV27 and TRBJ1-1, with 9 bases fitting TRBD1. The clonotype was recovered from an older man with active COVID-19. The CDR3 DNA reads as TGTGCCAGCAGTTTAGGGACAGGGCACACTGAAGCTTTCTTT. This sequence encodes CASSLGTGHTEAFF.